This T cell receptor beta chain was observed in a study of blood T cell repertoires in COVID-19. Across the study: From the United States, Italy and Spain came samples of acute and convalescent COVID-19. Nucleic acid was either cDNA or gDNA, and it came from T cells, B-cell-depleted T cells, or PBMCs.

Authors' processing steps: Estimation of nucleated cell counts relied on the amplification of reference gene primers. TCRdb's copy holds only in-frame clones and misses some; the assay was immunoSEQ multiplex PCR. The V and J calls and clone size are taken from that table; D and trimming were inferred from the DNA. The sample lists over 350,000 clones, more than 80% occurring once. This clone has only a few counts. The sequencing sample was made of peripheral blood. This clonotype was obtained from a woman aged 25 to 39 with active or convalescent COVID-19.

The CDR3 here is CASRRLADTYEQYF. The CDR3 nucleotides are TGTGCCAGCAGACGGCTAGCGGACACCTACGAGCAGTACTTC. The V gene is TRBV2, the J gene TRBJ2-7; 7 bases agree with TRBD2. The ends lost 6 bases at V and 2 bases at J; junction bases unmatched: 7. Looked up from germline, CDR1 is SNHLY and CDR2 is FYNNEI. CDR3 length: 14 amino acids. The full variable domain, rest sourced from reference TRBV2 and TRBJ2-7, is EPEVTQTPSHQVTQMGQEVILRCVPISNHLYFYWYRQILGQKVEFLVSFYNNEISEKSEIFDDQFSVERPDGSNFTLKIRSTKLEDSAMYFCASRRLADTYEQYFGPGTRLTVT.